These T cell receptor beta chains were read from a single sample in a study of shared clonotypes between healthy human individuals. Some clones are missing from TCRdb's copy, which holds only in-frame ones; the method was immunoSEQ multiplex PCR. The data show 600,000 to 700,000 clones, about three quarters seen once. The specimen sequenced was memory CD4+ T cells sorted from blood. The receptors derive from a woman aged 25-40 years in good health. The CDR3 runs from the conserved cysteine through the conserved F or W. A D gene is named only where the DNA matches it firmly. Only part of the rows carry a size: once, few, many, or a class if the clone is expanded.

CDR3aa,CDR3nt,d_gene,j_gene,v_gene,abundance
CASTSEGYEQYF,TGTGCCAGCACCTCAGAGGGTTACGAGCAGTACTTC,NA,TRBJ2-7,TRBV2,NA
CASSELKTSTEAFF,TGTGCCAGCAGTGAATTAAAGACTTCCACTGAAGCTTTCTTT,NA,TRBJ1-1,TRBV25-1,NA
CATSRDLAATNEKLFF,TGTGCCACCAGCAGAGATCTGGCTGCAACTAATGAAAAACTGTTTTTT,NA,TRBJ1-4,TRBV15,NA
CASSLDRALETQYF,TGTGCCAGCAGTTTGGACCGGGCCCTGGAGACCCAGTACTTC,NA,TRBJ2-5,TRBV28,NA
CASSPTSYEQYF,TGTGCCAGCAGTCCTACCTCCTACGAGCAGTACTTC,NA,TRBJ2-7,TRBV6-1,NA
CASSESWGLAGVGEQFF,TGTGCCAGCAGTGAATCTTGGGGACTAGCGGGAGTTGGTGAGCAGTTCTTC,TRBD2,TRBJ2-1,TRBV25-1,NA
CASTQRAYNEQFF,TGTGCCAGCACCCAGCGGGCCTACAATGAGCAGTTCTTC,NA,TRBJ2-1,TRBV28,NA
CASTDRGPGANVLTF,TGTGCCAGCACGGACAGGGGGCCTGGGGCCAACGTCCTGACTTTC,TRBD1,TRBJ2-6,TRBV6-1,many
CSVSPMEGTEAFF,TGCAGCGTTTCCCCGATGGAGGGGACTGAAGCTTTCTTT,NA,TRBJ1-1,TRBV29-1,NA
CASIPAFSYNEQFF,TGTGCCAGCATACCGGCGTTCTCCTACAATGAGCAGTTCTTC,NA,TRBJ2-1,TRBV2,few
CASSASGRSSGNTIYF,TGTGCCAGCAGTGCAAGCGGCAGGAGTTCTGGAAACACCATATATTTT,NA,TRBJ1-3,TRBV2,NA
CAISEGGALENQPQHF,TGTGCCATCAGTGAAGGAGGAGCCCTTGAGAATCAGCCCCAGCATTTT,NA,TRBJ1-5,TRBV10-3,NA
CASSLGSVYEQYF,TGTGCCAGCAGTCTAGGTTCAGTCTACGAGCAGTACTTC,NA,TRBJ2-7,TRBV28,NA
CASSTIGGRETQYF,TGTGCCAGCAGTACCATAGGGGGGAGGGAGACCCAGTACTTC,NA,TRBJ2-5,TRBV27,NA
CASSIRDTGELFF,TGTGCCAGCAGTATCAGGGACACCGGGGAGCTGTTTTTT,NA,TRBJ2-2,TRBV6-6,NA
CASRPGLPKNIQYF,TGTGCCAGTAGACCGGGACTACCTAAAAACATTCAGTACTTC,TRBD2,TRBJ2-4,TRBV19,NA
CASVQGFSGNQPQHF,TGTGCCAGCGTACAGGGGTTCTCCGGCAATCAGCCCCAGCATTTT,TRBD1,TRBJ1-5,TRBV6-1,NA
CASMDRDRGSYEQYF,TGTGCCAGCATGGATCGGGACAGGGGATCTTACGAGCAGTACTTC,TRBD1,TRBJ2-7,TRBV6-1,NA
CASSSGQGISQPQHF,TGTGCCAGCAGTTCAGGACAGGGCATTTCTCAGCCCCAGCATTTT,TRBD1,TRBJ1-5,TRBV28,NA
CASSVGRDNSPLHF,TGTGCCAGCAGCGTCGGACGGGATAATTCACCCCTCCACTTT,NA,TRBJ1-6,TRBV9,NA
CASSNQGQGAGELFF,TGTGCCAGCAGCAACCAGGGACAGGGGGCCGGGGAGCTGTTTTTT,NA,TRBJ2-2,TRBV21-1,NA
CASSQEFSGRHEQYF,TGCGCCAGCAGCCAAGAATTCAGCGGGAGGCACGAGCAGTACTTC,TRBD2,TRBJ2-7,TRBV4-1,NA
CASSSGTSGSGYEQYF,TGCGCCAGCAGTAGCGGGACTAGCGGTTCCGGGTACGAGCAGTACTTC,TRBD2,TRBJ2-7,TRBV10-2,once
CASSPMDRGNEQFF,TGTGCCAGCAGCCCTATGGACAGGGGAAATGAGCAGTTCTTC,TRBD1,TRBJ2-1,TRBV4-2,few
CASSPPRGRNTGELFF,TGTGCCAGCAGCCCCCCCCGGGGGCGGAACACCGGGGAGCTGTTTTTT,NA,TRBJ2-2,TRBV16,NA
CASSLWLAGVDEQFF,TGTGCCAGCAGTTTATGGCTAGCGGGAGTCGATGAGCAGTTCTTC,TRBD2,TRBJ2-1,TRBV27,NA
CASRSTGVSYEQYF,TGTGCCAGCAGATCGACAGGGGTATCCTACGAGCAGTACTTC,TRBD1,TRBJ2-7,TRBV7-9,NA
CASSEGLAGVASDTQYF,TGTGCCAGCAGTGAGGGACTAGCGGGAGTTGCCTCAGATACGCAGTATTTT,TRBD2,TRBJ2-3,TRBV2,NA
CASSHGQPYTEAFF,TGTGCCAGCAGCCATGGACAGCCTTACACTGAAGCTTTCTTT,NA,TRBJ1-1,TRBV13,NA
CASRFGVDYEQYF,TGTGCCAGCAGGTTTGGGGTGGACTACGAGCAGTACTTC,NA,TRBJ2-7,TRBV27,NA
CASSERTANEKLFF,TGTGCCAGCAGCGAACGGACAGCTAATGAAAAACTGTTTTTT,NA,TRBJ1-4,TRBV7-9,few
CASSLDGGSTDTQYF,TGTGCCAGCAGCTTGGATGGGGGGAGCACAGATACGCAGTATTTT,NA,TRBJ2-3,TRBV5-4,few
CASSSNGLSQQYF,TGTGCCAGCAGCTCAAACGGCCTCTCGCAGCAGTATTTT,NA,TRBJ2-3,TRBV7-6,NA
CASSRGTGAIINKETQYF,TGTGCCAGCAGCCGTGGGACAGGGGCGATTATAAACAAAGAGACCCAGTACTTC,TRBD1,TRBJ2-5,TRBV7-9,once
CASMGQFTDTQYF,TGTGCCAGCATGGGACAGTTCACAGATACGCAGTATTTT,TRBD1,TRBJ2-3,TRBV6-1,few
CASSLGTNTEAFF,TGTGCCAGCAGCTTAGGCACCAACACTGAAGCTTTCTTT,NA,TRBJ1-1,TRBV7-2,few
CAWSVTSRETQYF,TGTGCCTGGAGTGTAACCAGCCGGGAGACCCAGTACTTC,NA,TRBJ2-5,TRBV30,NA